The clone carrying this TCR beta chain was observed a handful of times. These data belong to a study of regulatory T cells in long-lasting Graves disease. Sequencing libraries for TCR beta were prepared with iRepertoire HTBI primers and Arm-PCR of CDR3 regions. In the original analysis: Identification of gene segments yielded more than 55 TRBV and 14 to 15 TRBJ across samples. In TCRdb, the multiplex PCR reads were re-called with MiXCR into one record per CDR3 protein. The V and J calls reflect TCRdb's pipeline rather than the authors' work. The sample shows 350,000 to 400,000 distinct CDR3 sequences, around 15% of them seen only once. Trimming at V came to 5 bases and at J to 0 bases, leaving 1 base not matched to a gene. The CDR3 totals 14 residues. Germline-derived CDR1 and CDR2 are LNHDA and SQIVND (reference sequence). Time point reported: newly diagnosed GD, antithyroid drugs for less than 3 months. RNA from PBMCs was the source of the TCR library.

This sample was also put to use in a study of T cells in Graves' hyperthyroidism and ophthalmopathy. That paper notes: Hyperthyroidism in the patients, aged 18 to 65, was newly diagnosed and under 2 months in duration.

The chain is built from TRBV19 and TRBJ1-1, with 9 bases identical to TRBD1. The source is a woman aged 18-29 years with Graves disease. The material was peripheral blood mononuclear cells (PBMCs), obtained at new diagnosis, from a patient treated with antithyroid drugs. The CDR3 loop is CASSWTGVNTEAFF. The CDR3 DNA follows: TGTGCCAGTAGTTGGACAGGGGTGAACACTGAAGCTTTCTTT.